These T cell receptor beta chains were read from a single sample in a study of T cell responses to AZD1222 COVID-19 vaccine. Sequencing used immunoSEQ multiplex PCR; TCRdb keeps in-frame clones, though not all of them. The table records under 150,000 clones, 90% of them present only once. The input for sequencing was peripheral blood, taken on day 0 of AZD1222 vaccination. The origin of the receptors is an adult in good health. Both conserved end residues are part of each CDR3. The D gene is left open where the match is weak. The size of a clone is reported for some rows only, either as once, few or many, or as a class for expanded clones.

cdr3_aa: CASSLRASGAANTGELFF; cdr3_nt: TGTGCCAGCAGCTTACGCGCTAGCGGGGCAGCGAACACCGGGGAGCTGTTTTTT; v_call: TRBV7-2; j_call: TRBJ2-2; clone_size: -; d_call: TRBD2
cdr3_aa: CASSLAGTGAQNIQYF; cdr3_nt: TGCGCCAGCAGCTTGGCAGGGACAGGGGCACAAAACATTCAGTACTTC; v_call: TRBV5-1; j_call: TRBJ2-4; clone_size: -; d_call: TRBD1
cdr3_aa: CAWSGGRRSNQPQHF; cdr3_nt: TGTGCCTGGAGTGGAGGGAGGAGGAGCAATCAGCCCCAGCATTTT; v_call: TRBV30; j_call: TRBJ1-5; clone_size: -; d_call: -
cdr3_aa: CASSPPSTGELFF; cdr3_nt: TGTGCCAGCTCACCACCTTCGACCGGGGAGCTGTTTTTT; v_call: TRBV18; j_call: TRBJ2-2; clone_size: once; d_call: -
cdr3_aa: CASSETGEQFF; cdr3_nt: TGTGCCAGCAGTGAGACAGGTGAGCAGTTCTTC; v_call: TRBV25-1; j_call: TRBJ2-1; clone_size: -; d_call: -
cdr3_aa: CASSRGTGTINTEAFF; cdr3_nt: TGTGCCAGCAGCAGAGGGACAGGGACCATCAACACTGAAGCTTTCTTT; v_call: TRBV5-4; j_call: TRBJ1-1; clone_size: -; d_call: TRBD1
cdr3_aa: CASSPFGIQGMNTEAFF; cdr3_nt: TGTGCCAGCTCACCATTTGGTATCCAGGGGATGAACACTGAAGCTTTCTTT; v_call: TRBV18; j_call: TRBJ1-1; clone_size: -; d_call: -
cdr3_aa: CASSYARYEQYF; cdr3_nt: TGTGCCAGCAGCTACGCTCGCTACGAGCAGTACTTC; v_call: TRBV5-6; j_call: TRBJ2-7; clone_size: -; d_call: -
cdr3_aa: CAGGQGYGYTF; cdr3_nt: TGTGCCGGAGGACAGGGGTATGGCTACACCTTC; v_call: TRBV30; j_call: TRBJ1-2; clone_size: -; d_call: TRBD1
cdr3_aa: CASKGTNRSPLHF; cdr3_nt: TGTGCCAGCAAGGGGACAAACAGATCACCCCTCCACTTT; v_call: TRBV28; j_call: TRBJ1-6; clone_size: -; d_call: -
cdr3_aa: CASSPTSGALYEQYF; cdr3_nt: TGTGCCAGCAGCCCGACTAGCGGGGCGTTATACGAGCAGTACTTC; v_call: TRBV28; j_call: TRBJ2-7; clone_size: -; d_call: TRBD2
cdr3_aa: CASRDWRGNQPQHF; cdr3_nt: TGTGCCAGCCGGGACTGGCGAGGCAATCAGCCCCAGCATTTT; v_call: TRBV6-5; j_call: TRBJ1-5; clone_size: few; d_call: -
cdr3_aa: CASTAGEASTPEAFF; cdr3_nt: TGTGCCAGCACCGCCGGTGAGGCATCTACGCCTGAAGCTTTCTTT; v_call: TRBV28; j_call: TRBJ1-1; clone_size: -; d_call: -
cdr3_aa: CASSSFTGTPNQPQHF; cdr3_nt: TGTGCCAGCAGTTCCTTCACCGGGACACCGAATCAGCCCCAGCATTTT; v_call: TRBV6-5; j_call: TRBJ1-5; clone_size: once; d_call: -
cdr3_aa: CASRPGHLYGYTF; cdr3_nt: TGTGCCAGCAGACCGGGACACCTCTATGGCTACACCTTC; v_call: TRBV28; j_call: TRBJ1-2; clone_size: -; d_call: -
cdr3_aa: CASSFDPGTNTEAFF; cdr3_nt: TGTGCCAGCAGCTTTGATCCCGGGACAAACACTGAAGCTTTCTTT; v_call: TRBV5-6; j_call: TRBJ1-1; clone_size: once; d_call: -
cdr3_aa: CASSYLGHAPYNEQFF; cdr3_nt: TGTGCCAGCAGTTACCTGGGACACGCCCCCTACAATGAGCAGTTCTTC; v_call: TRBV6-2/TRBV6-3; j_call: TRBJ2-1; clone_size: once; d_call: -
cdr3_aa: CASSLRDRPNSPLHF; cdr3_nt: TGTGCCAGCAGCCTGCGGGACAGGCCTAATTCACCCCTCCACTTT; v_call: TRBV9; j_call: TRBJ1-6; clone_size: few; d_call: TRBD1
cdr3_aa: CATQWGGASGNTIYF; cdr3_nt: TGTGCCACCCAATGGGGGGGCGCATCGGGAAACACCATATATTTT; v_call: TRBV6-5; j_call: TRBJ1-3; clone_size: -; d_call: -
cdr3_aa: CASSLRGGRAEAFF; cdr3_nt: TGTGCCAGCAGCCTAAGGGGGGGCCGGGCTGAAGCTTTCTTT; v_call: TRBV11-2; j_call: TRBJ1-1; clone_size: -; d_call: -
cdr3_aa: CASSIWGPSTDTQYF; cdr3_nt: TGTGCCAGTAGTATCTGGGGTCCTAGCACAGATACGCAGTATTTT; v_call: TRBV19; j_call: TRBJ2-3; clone_size: -; d_call: -
cdr3_aa: CASSLAPTPLYEQYF; cdr3_nt: TGTGCCAGCAGCTTAGCCCCGACCCCCTTATACGAGCAGTACTTC; v_call: TRBV11-3; j_call: TRBJ2-7; clone_size: -; d_call: -